These 12 T cell receptor beta chains came from one sample sequenced in a study of neoadjuvant anti-PD-1 for oral cavity cancer. The table came from immunoSEQ multiplex PCR; TCRdb's copy has only in-frame clones and leaves some out. The repertoire holds tens of thousands of clones, with around 40% as singletons. Time point reported: after neoadjuvant nivolumab, at surgical resection. Here the sequenced sample was tumor tissue, taken after nivolumab (anti-PD-1) treatment. These receptors were collected from a person between 40 and 80 years old with oral cavity squamous cell carcinoma.

In DNA, the CDR3 is TGCGCCAGCAGCCTCGGACCCGAAAGGGGAAACACCATATATTTT. It codes for CASSLGPERGNTIYF. The V call is TRBV4-1, the J call TRBJ1-3; D call uncertain. The CDR3 is 15 residues long. The germline gives CDR1 MGHRA, CDR2 YSYEKL. V was trimmed by 4 bases and J by 4 bases, leaving 14 bases between them.

The count of this clone is one. This chain connects TRBV27 to TRBJ1-2; weak D call: TRBD1 (6 bases). Trimming took off 6 bases at V and 8 bases at J, with 16 bases between the two ends. Germline CDR1 is MNHEY and CDR2 is SMNVEV (reference sequence). There are 13 residues in the CDR3. The CDR3 sequence is CASSPTGLGGYTF. DNA of the CDR3: TGTGCCAGCAGCCCCACAGGGCTAGGCGGCTACACCTTC.

This clone has just a few counts. The chain combines TRBV4-1 with TRBJ1-2; TRBD1 is a possible D gene (5 bases). The CDR3 sequence is 15 residues long. Germline assignment: CDR1 MGHRA and CDR2 YSYEKL. Trimming stripped 1 base from V and 5 bases from J, with 14 bases between. The CDR3 sequence: CASSQVPQGGYGYTF. CDR3 sequence (DNA): TGCGCCAGCAGCCAAGTCCCCCAGGGAGGTTATGGCTACACCTTC.

V and J are TRBV7-3 and TRBJ2-3, with D maybe TRBD2 (6 bases). Germline CDR1 is SGHTA and CDR2 is FQGTGA. Trimming removed 8 bases at V and 0 bases at J, with 18 bases between. The CDR3 has 16 amino acids. CDR3 loop: CASAGLSRGSTDTQYF. The CDR3 region has the DNA TGTGCCAGCGCGGGTCTTTCTCGGGGGAGCACAGATACGCAGTATTTT.

Turning to this clone: The same CDR3 also results from other DNA sequences found in this sample. The V gene is TRBV5-5, the J gene TRBJ2-7, with D hard to call. Trimming pared 2 bases from V and 4 bases from J, leaving 7 bases between. In germline, CDR1 is SGHKS, CDR2 YYEKEE (reference sequence). The CDR3 contains 12 residues. The CDR3 loop reads CASSLDGYEQYF. The CDR3, as DNA: TGTGCCAGCAGCTTAGACGGATACGAGCAGTACTTC.

The CDR3 sequence is CASSLQGLNQPQHF. The CDR3 DNA reads TGTGCCAGCAGCTTGCAGGGTCTCAATCAGCCCCAGCATTTT. The chain couples TRBV7-9 to TRBJ1-5, with a weak D call TRBD1 (5 bases). In germline, CDR1 is SEHNR, CDR2 FQNEAQ (reference sequence). Between the trimmed V and J ends, which lost 3 bases and 3 bases, there was a span of 9 bases. The CDR3 loop spans 14 amino acids.

The V and J genes are TRBV5-1 and TRBJ1-4; no clear D gene. This CDR3 is built from 13 residues. Germline V gives CDR1 SGHRS, CDR2 YFSETQ. The germline V and J ends were trimmed by 4 bases and 0 bases, with 4 bases remaining between them. DNA of the CDR3: TGCGCCAGCAGCGGCGCAACTAATGAAAAACTGTTTTTT. Its translation is CASSGATNEKLFF.

The chain combines TRBV2 with TRBJ2-2, with unresolved D. The germline V and J ends were trimmed by 5 bases and 4 bases, with 5 bases remaining between them. The germline V gene encodes CDR1 SNHLY and CDR2 FYNNEI. The CDR3 length is 12 residues. The CDR3 here is CASSPFTGELFF. The CDR3, as DNA: TGTGCCAGCAGTCCTTTCACCGGGGAGCTGTTTTTT.

This clone was seen only a few times. The chain carries TRBV18 and TRBJ2-4, with 7 bases matching TRBD1. Germline V gene data show CDR1 as KGHSH and CDR2 as LQKENI. The CDR3 covers 14 residues. V dropped 3 bases and J dropped 7; count of bases not matched to a gene: 6. CDR3 sequence reads: CASSPEGGRNIQYF. The CDR3 region has the DNA TGTGCCAGCTCACCGGAAGGGGGCCGTAACATTCAGTACTTC.

In its sample, this clone was seen a few times. The chain carries TRBV18 and TRBJ2-7, with unresolved D. Germline CDR1 reads KGHSH; CDR2 reads LQKENI. Trimming stripped 6 bases from V and 5 bases from J, with 11 bases between. This CDR3 has 12 residues. The CDR3 loop reads CASSQLLDEQYF. The CDR3 nucleotides are TGTGCCAGCTCCCAGCTCCTCGACGAGCAGTACTTC.

The chain is built from TRBV4-2 and TRBJ2-7, with D perhaps matching TRBD1 or TRBD2 (6 bases each). This CDR3 region has 16 residues. The V end lost 1 base, the J end lost 3 bases, and 16 bases lay between the germline ends. Germline V gene data show CDR1 as LGHNA and CDR2 as YNFKEQ. The CDR3: CASSQASAGHVYEQYF. The CDR3, as DNA: TGTGCCAGCAGCCAAGCCTCGGCGGGACATGTCTACGAGCAGTACTTC.

The V and J genes are TRBV27 and TRBJ1-2; D remains unclear. Trimming took off 6 bases at V and 4 bases at J, with 9 bases between the two ends. CDR1 and CDR2 (germline): MNHEY, SMNVEV (reference sequence). The CDR3 consists of 12 residues. This CDR3 reads CASRGPLYGYTF. The CDR3 DNA reads as TGTGCCAGCAGGGGTCCCCTCTATGGCTACACCTTC.